Below are 14 T cell receptor beta chains sequenced from a single sample in a study of radiation and T cells in renal cell carcinoma (dated by TCRdb to about 2020). Libraries were constructed by the immunoSEQ multiplex PCR assay. TCRdb re-hosts the immuneACCESS table, in-frame sequences only. Its copies lack some clones; in the studies checked, an unresolved V gene accounts for under half of them, and the cause for the rest is not known. For this sample the table gives roughly 120,000 clones, of which approximately 82% were detected only once. The ten top clones hold 3% of the sample. In the paper's terms, the time point label means: baseline pretreatment blood. The treatment or condition label for this specimen denotes: 15 Gy SBRT to primary tumor, nephrectomy 4 weeks later. Material: blood, obtained from a patient whose treatment included radiotherapy and nephrectomy. All receptors come from a woman aged 60-75 years with renal cell carcinoma.

The chain links TRBV18 to TRBJ2-3, with D tentatively TRBD1 (5 bases). Trimming stripped 2 bases from V and 0 bases from J, with 15 bases between. Germline V CDR1 and CDR2: KGHSH, LQKENI. The CDR3 length is 17 residues. CDR3 sequence: CASSPGVSGISTDTQYF. As DNA, the CDR3 is TGTGCCAGCTCACCAGGAGTCTCAGGGATAAGCACAGATACGCAGTATTTT.

The gene calls are TRBV5-1 and TRBJ2-7; TRBD1 agrees at 7 bases. The germline gives CDR1 SGHRS, CDR2 YFSETQ. This CDR3 is 15 amino acids long. J was trimmed by 2 bases and V by 4 bases; bases with no gene match: 9. CDR3 residues: CASSLPGTAPYEQYF. Here the CDR3 DNA reads TGCGCCAGCAGCCTACCCGGGACAGCCCCCTACGAGCAGTACTTC.

The chain has TRBV19 and TRBJ2-1; TRBD2 matches 9 bases. Losses at the gene ends were 0 bases for V and 14 bases for J; bases not matched to a gene: 11. CDR1 is LNHDA, CDR2 SQIVND, per germline (reference sequence). CDR3 size: 15 residues. The CDR3 protein is CASSIDRASGVGEFF. CDR3 DNA: TGTGCCAGTAGTATAGATCGAGCTAGCGGGGTGGGGGAGTTCTTC.

DNA for the CDR3: TGTGCCAGCAGTTACGGGACGGGGGCCGGGGATGAGCAGTTCTTC. Translation gives CASSYGTGAGDEQFF. The chain couples TRBV2 to TRBJ2-1; either TRBD1 or TRBD2 may supply D (6 bases each). This CDR3 has 15 amino acids. V was pared by 5 bases and J by 8 bases, with 19 bases between. The germline CDR1 and CDR2 sequences are SNHLY and FYNNEI. The entire variable domain, with the rest obtained from reference TRBV2 and TRBJ2-1, is as follows: EPEVTQTPSHQVTQMGQEVILRCVPISNHLYFYWYRQILGQKVEFLVSFYNNEISEKSEIFDDQFSVERPDGSNFTLKIRSTKLEDSAMYFCASSYGTGAGDEQFFGPGTRLTVL.

The chain carries TRBV6-5 and TRBJ2-3; 8 bases match TRBD1. J was trimmed by 2 bases and V by 2 bases; bases with no gene match: 3. There are 15 residues in the CDR3. CDR1 MNHEY and CDR2 SVGAGI come from the germline V gene. The CDR3 coding sequence is TGTGCCAGCAGTTACACGGACAGGGACACAGATACGCAGTATTTT. Protein product: CASSYTDRDTDTQYF.

This clone was observed a few times. V and J are TRBV30 and TRBJ1-6, with D possibly TRBD1 on 6 matching bases. The CDR3 runs 14 residues. Deletions cut 0 bases from V and 6 bases from J, with 9 bases between. Germline V lookup: CDR1 GTSNPN, CDR2 SVGIG (reference sequence). CDR3 protein: CAWSVLQGNSPLHF. As DNA, the CDR3 is TGTGCCTGGAGTGTACTACAGGGTAATTCACCCCTCCACTTT.

The V gene is TRBV2, the J gene TRBJ1-5; the D is unclear. The germline gives CDR1 SNHLY, CDR2 FYNNEI. V shed 5 bases and J shed 5 bases, with 7 bases lying between them. The CDR3 runs 12 residues. CDR3 bases: TGTGCCAGCAGTCCCCAGGATCAGCCCCAGCATTTT. Its translation: CASSPQDQPQHF.

The CDR3 region is CASSKGGGIEAFF. The CDR3 nucleotides read TGTGCCAGCAGTAAGGGTGGTGGGATTGAAGCTTTCTTT. This chain links TRBV6-1 with TRBJ1-1; D is unclear. Germline V lookup: CDR1 MNHNS, CDR2 SASEGT. Trimming took off 5 bases at V and 7 bases at J, with 14 bases between the two ends. This CDR3 contains 13 residues.

The chain links TRBV27 to TRBJ1-5; no clear D gene. CDR3 size: 16 residues. Germline V gives CDR1 MNHEY, CDR2 SMNVEV (reference sequence). With 7 bases removed from V and 3 bases from J, the gap between germline ends came to 19 bases. DNA of the CDR3: TGTGCCAGCAATAGGGCGGAGGGCTCGTTCAATCAGCCCCAGCATTTT. This encodes CASNRAEGSFNQPQHF.

CDR3 in DNA: TGTGCCAGCAGTGTCGACAGGGGGCATGAGGCTGAAGCTTTCTTT. As protein: CASSVDRGHEAEAFF. The J gene is TRBJ1-1, the V gene TRBV25-1; 10 nucleotides align to TRBD1. Trimming at V came to 4 bases and at J to 6 bases, leaving 8 bases not matched to a gene. The germline gives CDR1 MGHDK, CDR2 SYGVNS. CDR3 length: 15 residues.

This clone was detected only once. J is TRBJ2-5 and V is TRBV9; D may be TRBD2 (6 bases). Germline CDR1 reads SGDLS; CDR2 reads YYNGEE. V lost 0 bases and J 4 bases, leaving 25 bases between the germline ends. CDR3 length equals 19 residues. Here the CDR3 reads CASSVARGNDLNSGETQYF. The CDR3 nucleotides read TGTGCCAGCAGCGTAGCGCGGGGTAACGACTTGAATTCTGGAGAGACCCAGTACTTC.

The rearrangement joins TRBV7-2 to TRBJ2-7; 9 nucleotides align to TRBD2. J lost 5 bases, V lost 1 base, and 9 bases had no gene match. The CDR3 length is 16 residues. Germline V gene lookup returns CDR1 SGHTA and CDR2 FQGNSA. The CDR3 sequence is CASSLVRLAGLHEQYF. The CDR3 DNA sequence: TGTGCCAGCAGCTTAGTACGCCTAGCGGGACTCCACGAGCAGTACTTC.

The chain couples TRBV4-1 to TRBJ1-3; 9 nucleotides match TRBD1. Germline assignment: CDR1 MGHRA and CDR2 YSYEKL. This CDR3 is built from 16 residues. V lost 4 bases, J lost 3 bases, and 7 bases stayed unmatched. The CDR3 sequence: CASSPFDRGVGNTIYF. CDR3 sequence (DNA): TGCGCCAGCAGCCCTTTTGACAGGGGGGTTGGAAACACCATATATTTT.

The chain uses TRBV6-1 and TRBJ1-1; the D gene is possibly TRBD1 (5 bases). The CDR3 runs to 15 residues. Trimming shortened V by 7 bases and J by 1 base, and 16 bases separated the two germline ends. CDR1 and CDR2 from the germline V gene are MNHNS and SASEGT. CDR3: CASIKPGTRNTEAFF. In DNA form, the CDR3 reads TGTGCCAGCATCAAACCGGGGACGAGGAACACTGAAGCTTTCTTT.